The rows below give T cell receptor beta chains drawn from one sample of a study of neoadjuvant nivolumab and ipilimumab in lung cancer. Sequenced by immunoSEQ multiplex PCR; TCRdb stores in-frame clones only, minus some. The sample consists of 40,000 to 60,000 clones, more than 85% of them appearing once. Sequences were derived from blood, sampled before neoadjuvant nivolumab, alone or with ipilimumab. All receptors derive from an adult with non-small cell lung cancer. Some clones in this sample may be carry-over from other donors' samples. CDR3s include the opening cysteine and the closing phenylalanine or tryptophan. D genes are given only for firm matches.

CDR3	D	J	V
CASSSGLALFF	TRBD2	TRBJ2-1	TRBV7-9
CASSPPGKSGKNIQYF	-	TRBJ2-4	TRBV18
CASSSGASGSPNEQFF	TRBD2	TRBJ2-1	TRBV5-1
CASSEGTSGRRSYNEQFF	TRBD2	TRBJ2-1	TRBV10-2
CASSFQREVGELFF	TRBD2	TRBJ2-2	TRBV7-9
CASSKNRDRGTDTQYF	TRBD1	TRBJ2-3	TRBV7-3
CASHLGRGESLYGYTF	-	TRBJ1-2	TRBV19
CASREAGQPQHF	-	TRBJ1-5	TRBV6-5
CASSRTVYEQYF	-	TRBJ2-7	TRBV7-8
CASSLRDNSDTQYF	-	TRBJ2-3	TRBV7-9
CASRARPDTQYF	-	TRBJ2-3	TRBV19
CASSYPGTYEQYF	-	TRBJ2-7	TRBV6-5
CASRQGPYEQYF	TRBD1	TRBJ2-7	TRBV6-5
CASTKRSSGVTYNEQFF	-	TRBJ2-1	TRBV11-2
CASSLVHVRPQHF	-	TRBJ1-5	TRBV5-1
CASSPEGIGNQPQHF	-	TRBJ1-5	TRBV18
CASSSHLGSYEQYF	-	TRBJ2-7	TRBV6-6
CASSSRAGGGTDTQYF	TRBD2	TRBJ2-3	TRBV11-3
CASSKLADGTGELFF	TRBD2	TRBJ2-2	TRBV6-4
CASSVEASGRSEQYF	TRBD2	TRBJ2-7	TRBV9
CASSPTFTGPAFF	-	TRBJ1-1	TRBV18
CASSPGTANQPQHF	TRBD1	TRBJ1-5	TRBV18
CASSSGLAGGLATQYF	TRBD2	TRBJ2-5	TRBV5-1
CSVEDSGAGNTEAFF	-	TRBJ1-1	TRBV29-1
CASSQSTGTGHEQYF	TRBD1	TRBJ2-7	TRBV4-1
CASRRASGSTDTQYF	-	TRBJ2-3	TRBV5-5
CASSPGTTWVEQFF	TRBD2	TRBJ2-1	TRBV7-9
CASQSRDPRRREQYF	-	TRBJ2-7	TRBV6-6
CATARGGRGELFF	-	TRBJ2-2	TRBV6-5
CASSPPGTAYEQYF	TRBD1	TRBJ2-7	TRBV7-2
CASSSRGGVPNNEQFF	TRBD1	TRBJ2-1	TRBV5-4
CASSLDQGGAFF	TRBD1	TRBJ1-1	TRBV7-9
CASGLAGRGYEQYF	TRBD2	TRBJ2-7	TRBV6-6
CASSLNRAQETQYF	-	TRBJ2-5	TRBV5-6
CASSPSVPTSSTGELFF	-	TRBJ2-2	TRBV18
CASSPEYGTSNTGELFF	-	TRBJ2-2	TRBV4-1
CASSQDYQETQYF	-	TRBJ2-5	TRBV7-2
CASSRDRGQPQHF	TRBD1	TRBJ1-5	TRBV18
CASRNRLNYGYTF	-	TRBJ1-2	TRBV6-6
CACMTDLENIQYF	-	TRBJ2-4	TRBV30
CASSEPRQGSTEAFF	TRBD1	TRBJ1-1	TRBV6-1
CASSRASGTQGTQYF	TRBD2	TRBJ2-5	TRBV19
CASIGVGTEAFF	-	TRBJ1-1	TRBV11-1
CASSYQGPEQYF	-	TRBJ2-7	TRBV6-6
CASSAGGREQYF	-	TRBJ2-7	TRBV2
CSVAAGGGANVLTF	TRBD2	TRBJ2-6	TRBV29-1
CAISEGAGNTGELFF	-	TRBJ2-2	TRBV10-3
CASSRTGTTNYEQYF	TRBD2	TRBJ2-7	TRBV7-6
CASSGTWTNTEAFF	-	TRBJ1-1	TRBV5-5
CASSLGSDSYNEQFF	-	TRBJ2-1	TRBV5-1
CASSLGLRGGRSGNTIYF	TRBD1	TRBJ1-3	TRBV5-1
CASSPSTRGRNQPQHF	-	TRBJ1-5	TRBV18
CSVDEGGPSYNEQFF	TRBD2	TRBJ2-1	TRBV29-1
CASSEGGPKQYF	-	TRBJ2-7	TRBV25-1
CASKPEGGGGYGYTF	-	TRBJ1-2	TRBV5-1